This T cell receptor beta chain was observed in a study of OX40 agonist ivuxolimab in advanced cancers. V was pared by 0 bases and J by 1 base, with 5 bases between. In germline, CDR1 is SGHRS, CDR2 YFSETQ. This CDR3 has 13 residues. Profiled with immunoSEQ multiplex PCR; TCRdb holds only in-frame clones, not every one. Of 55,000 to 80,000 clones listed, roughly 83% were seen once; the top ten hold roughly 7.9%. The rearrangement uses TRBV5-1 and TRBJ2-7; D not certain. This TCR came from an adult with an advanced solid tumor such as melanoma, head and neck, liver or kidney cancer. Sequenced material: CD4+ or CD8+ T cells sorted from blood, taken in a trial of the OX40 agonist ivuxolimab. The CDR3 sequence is CASSLGQSYEQYF. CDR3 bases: TGCGCCAGCAGCTTGGGACAATCCTACGAGCAGTACTTC.